These T cell receptor beta chains were read from a single sample in a study of breast tumors, draining lymph nodes, adjacent tissues. TCRdb passed the multiplex PCR reads through MiXCR, listing each CDR3 protein once. The data contain approximately 170,000 distinct CDR3 sequences, approximately 30% of them singletons. The specimen sequenced was axillary lymph node tissue. Receptors were obtained from a female donor with breast cancer. Some clones in this sample may be carry-over from other donors' samples. The CDR3 runs from the conserved cysteine through the conserved F or W. Each record gives: V gene, J gene, D gene, CDR3 protein. D genes are given only for firm matches.

TRBV7-2,TRBJ2-3,TRBD2,CASSPRTSGSHYTDTQYF
TRBV7-9,TRBJ1-2,TRBD1,CASSLAQSGGAGYPF
TRBV7-8,TRBJ2-6,TRBD2,CASSLLAGGPTGTDVLTF
TRBV2,-,TRBD2,CASRGRAGETQYF
TRBV12-3/TRBV12-4,TRBJ2-1,TRBD2,CASSLRRGDYNEQFF
TRBV2,TRBJ2-3,-,CASRETSTDTQYF
TRBV5-8,TRBJ2-2,TRBD2,CASSLGGRADTGELFF
TRBV6-6,TRBJ2-2,TRBD1,CASSYPGTGNGELFF
TRBV6-1,TRBJ2-2,-,CASNVQAGETGELFF
TRBV6-2/TRBV6-3,TRBJ2-7,-,CASSDPTPTHEQYF
TRBV2,TRBJ2-5,TRBD2,CASSDTSGRAGSYQETQYF
TRBV20-1,TRBJ2-4,-,CSAEPFEGVENIQYF
TRBV6-6,TRBJ2-1,TRBD1,CASSLTGDSYNEQFF
TRBV24-1,TRBJ2-1,-,CATSRGLAERSYNEQFF
TRBV5-4,TRBJ1-6,-,CASSLGRASRDSLHF
TRBV30,TRBJ1-4,TRBD1,CAWRGQLALGEKLFF
TRBV6-1,TRBJ1-5,TRBD1,CASSAGGRGRRSNLNQPQHF
TRBV6-4,TRBJ1-4,-,CASSDPGRRRNEKLFF